This TCR beta chain is drawn from a study of T cell repertoires in cytomegalovirus infection. Study details: Signatures in public TCR beta sequences pointed to both CMV infection and matching HLA type. Whole-study results and caveats: Ex vivo, HLA-C-restricted CMV-specific TCR beta clonotypes prevailed over the rest of the response.

This clonotype was seen repeatedly, ten times or more. The antigen remains undetermined. TCRdb re-derived calls from the reads in MiXCR, one entry per CDR3 protein. Among around 710,000 distinct CDR3 sequences listed, roughly 28% were seen once. The receptor was isolated from a human donor in good health (CMV status not recorded). Some clones in this sample may be carry-over from other donors' samples. Material: cultured CD8+ T cells from PBMCs, obtained from culture after CMV antigen stimulation.

CDR3 amino acids: CASSYSKGGNEQFF. As DNA, the CDR3 is TGTGCCAGCAGTTACTCGAAAGGGGGCAATGAGCAGTTCTTC. The chain uses TRBV6-2 or TRBV6-3 and TRBJ2-1, with a weak D call TRBD1 (6 bases). The CDR3 totals 14 residues. The V end lost 0 bases, the J end lost 6 bases, and 9 bases lay between the germline ends. The germline V gene has CDR1 MNHEY and CDR2 SVGEGT.